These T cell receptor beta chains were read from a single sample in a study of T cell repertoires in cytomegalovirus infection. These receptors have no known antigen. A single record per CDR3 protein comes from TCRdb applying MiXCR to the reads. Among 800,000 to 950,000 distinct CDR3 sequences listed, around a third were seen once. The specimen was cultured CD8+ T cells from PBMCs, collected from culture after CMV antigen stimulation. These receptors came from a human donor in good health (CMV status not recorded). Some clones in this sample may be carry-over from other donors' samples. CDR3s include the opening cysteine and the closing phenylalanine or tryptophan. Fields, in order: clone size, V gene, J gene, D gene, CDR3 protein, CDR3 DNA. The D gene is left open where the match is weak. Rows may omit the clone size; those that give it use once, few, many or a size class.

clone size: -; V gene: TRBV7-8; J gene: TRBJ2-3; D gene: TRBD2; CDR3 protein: CASSPGLAGVNPADTQYF; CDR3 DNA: TGTGCCAGCAGCCCCGGACTAGCGGGGGTCAATCCAGCAGATACGCAGTATTTT
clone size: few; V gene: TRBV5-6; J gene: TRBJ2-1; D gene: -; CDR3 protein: CASSFGSGVYEQFF; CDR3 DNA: TGTGCCAGCAGCTTTGGAAGCGGCGTATATGAGCAGTTCTTC
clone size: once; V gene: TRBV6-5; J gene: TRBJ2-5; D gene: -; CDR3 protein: CASSASSQGETQYF; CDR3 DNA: TGTGCCAGCAGTGCCAGTTCACAGGGAGAGACCCAGTACTTC
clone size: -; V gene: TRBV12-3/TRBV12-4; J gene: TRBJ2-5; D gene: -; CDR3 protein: CASSLVVSPYQETQYF; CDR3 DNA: TGTGCCAGCAGTTTAGTAGTGTCTCCTTACCAAGAGACCCAGTACTTC
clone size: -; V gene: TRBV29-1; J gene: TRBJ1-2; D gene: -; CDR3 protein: CSVEESGYGYTF; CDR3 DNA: TGCAGCGTTGAAGAAAGTGGCTATGGCTACACCTTC
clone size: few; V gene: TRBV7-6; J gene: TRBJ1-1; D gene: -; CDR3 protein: CASSLTQRNTEAFF; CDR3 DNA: TGTGCCAGCAGCTTAACACAGAGGAACACTGAAGCTTTCTTT
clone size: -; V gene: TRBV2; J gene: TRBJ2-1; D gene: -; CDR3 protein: CASSGRTGIEFF; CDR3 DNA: TGTGCCAGCAGTGGAAGGACTGGGATTGAGTTCTTC
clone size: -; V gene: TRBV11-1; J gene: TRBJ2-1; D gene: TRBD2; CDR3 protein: CASSWASGGIFSYNEQFF; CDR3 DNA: TGTGCCAGCAGCTGGGCTAGCGGGGGGATCTTCTCCTACAATGAGCAGTTCTTC
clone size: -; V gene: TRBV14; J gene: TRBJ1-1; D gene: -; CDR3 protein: CASSPTRLPNTEAFF; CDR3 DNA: TGTGCCAGCAGCCCCACGCGGCTACCGAACACTGAAGCTTTCTTT
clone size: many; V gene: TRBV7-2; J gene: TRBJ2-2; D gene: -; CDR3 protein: CASSFRAAELFF; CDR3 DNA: TGTGCCAGCAGCTTCCGCGCAGCAGAGCTGTTTTTT
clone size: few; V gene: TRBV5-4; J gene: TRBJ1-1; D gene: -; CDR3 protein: CASSLVVGYNTEAFF; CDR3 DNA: TGTGCCAGCAGCTTGGTTGTTGGCTATAACACTGAAGCTTTCTTT
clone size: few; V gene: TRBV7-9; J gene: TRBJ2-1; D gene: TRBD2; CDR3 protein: CASSLGLAEANDEQFF; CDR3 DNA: TGTGCCAGCAGCCTAGGACTAGCTGAGGCTAACGATGAGCAGTTCTTC
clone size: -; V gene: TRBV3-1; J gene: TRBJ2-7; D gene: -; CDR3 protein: CASSQESTAGLPYEQYF; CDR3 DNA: TGTGCCAGCAGCCAAGAGAGCACCGCAGGGTTACCCTACGAGCAGTACTTC
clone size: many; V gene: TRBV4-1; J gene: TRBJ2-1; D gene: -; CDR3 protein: CASSRRGVISYNEQFF; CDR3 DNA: TGCGCCAGCAGCCGGAGGGGGGTCATCTCCTACAATGAGCAGTTCTTC
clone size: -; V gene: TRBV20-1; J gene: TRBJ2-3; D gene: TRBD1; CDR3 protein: CSARSGTGAPSTSTDTQYF; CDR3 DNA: TGCAGTGCTAGATCAGGGACAGGAGCACCTAGTACTAGCACAGATACGCAGTATTTT
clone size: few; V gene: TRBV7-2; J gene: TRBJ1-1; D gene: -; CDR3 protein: CASSLLGNLNTEAFF; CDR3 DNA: TGTGCCAGCAGCTTACTCGGAAACCTGAACACTGAAGCTTTCTTT
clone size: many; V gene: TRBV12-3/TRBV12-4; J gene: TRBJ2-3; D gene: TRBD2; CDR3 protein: CASSLGGGQDTQYF; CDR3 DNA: TGTGCCAGCAGTTTAGGCGGGGGGCAGGATACGCAGTATTTT
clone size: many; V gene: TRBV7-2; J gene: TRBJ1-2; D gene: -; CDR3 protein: CASSLEFGGIYGYTF; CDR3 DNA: TGTGCCAGCAGCTTAGAGTTCGGGGGTATCTATGGCTACACCTTC
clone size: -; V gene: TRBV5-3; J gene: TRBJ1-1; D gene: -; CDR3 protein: CASSLGTRGVGTEAFF; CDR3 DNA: TGTGCCAGCAGCTTGGGCACCCGAGGGGTTGGCACTGAAGCTTTCTTT
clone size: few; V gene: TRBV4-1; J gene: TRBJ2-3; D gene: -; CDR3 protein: CASSQDTGGTDTQYF; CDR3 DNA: TGCGCCAGCAGCCAAGATACCGGGGGAACGGATACGCAGTATTTT
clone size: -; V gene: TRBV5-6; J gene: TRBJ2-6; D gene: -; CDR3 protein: CASSLRTVVSGANVLTF; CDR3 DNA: TGTGCCAGCAGCTTACGGACAGTCGTCTCTGGGGCCAACGTCCTGACTTTC
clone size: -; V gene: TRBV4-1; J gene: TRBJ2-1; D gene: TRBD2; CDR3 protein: CASSQDISGGTFF; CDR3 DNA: TGCGCCAGCAGCCAAGATATAAGCGGGGGGACTTTCTTC
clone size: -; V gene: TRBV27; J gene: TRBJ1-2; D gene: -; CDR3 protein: CASSSAWWPNYGYTF; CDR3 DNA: TGTGCCAGCAGCTCCGCATGGTGGCCTAACTATGGCTACACCTTC
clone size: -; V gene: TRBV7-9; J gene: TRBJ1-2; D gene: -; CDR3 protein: CASSHPRGGDYGYTF; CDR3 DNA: TGTGCCAGCAGCCACCCTAGGGGGGGGGACTATGGCTACACCTTC
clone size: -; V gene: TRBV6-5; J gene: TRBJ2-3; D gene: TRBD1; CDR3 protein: CASSYETGGYTDTQYF; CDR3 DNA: TGTGCCAGCAGTTACGAGACAGGGGGCTACACAGATACGCAGTATTTT
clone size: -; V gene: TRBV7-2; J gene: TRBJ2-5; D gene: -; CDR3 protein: CASSFWVKETQYF; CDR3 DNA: TGTGCCAGCAGCTTTTGGGTAAAAGAGACCCAGTACTTC
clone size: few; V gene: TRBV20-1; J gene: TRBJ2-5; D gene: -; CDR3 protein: CSAPWSLGLQETQYF; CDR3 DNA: TGCAGTGCTCCCTGGTCACTTGGCCTTCAAGAGACCCAGTACTTC
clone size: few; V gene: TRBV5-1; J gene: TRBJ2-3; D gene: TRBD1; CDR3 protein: CASSDGTGITDTQYF; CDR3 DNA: TGCGCCAGCAGCGACGGGACAGGTATTACAGATACGCAGTATTTT
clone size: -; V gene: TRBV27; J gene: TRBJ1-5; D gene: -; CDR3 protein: CASTSFGQPQHF; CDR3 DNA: TGTGCCAGCACCTCTTTCGGTCAGCCCCAGCATTTT
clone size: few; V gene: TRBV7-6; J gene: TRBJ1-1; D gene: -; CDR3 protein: CASSLDETKNTEAFF; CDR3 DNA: TGTGCCAGCAGCTTAGACGAGACCAAGAACACTGAAGCTTTCTTT
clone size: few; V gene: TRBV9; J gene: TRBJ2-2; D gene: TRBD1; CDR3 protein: CASSVPWDSNTGELFF; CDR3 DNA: TGTGCCAGCAGCGTCCCGTGGGACAGTAACACCGGGGAGCTGTTTTTT
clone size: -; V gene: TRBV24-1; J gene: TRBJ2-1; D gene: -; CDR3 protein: CATSGSRTDSYNEQFF; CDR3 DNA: TGTGCCACCAGTGGATCACGGACAGACTCCTACAATGAGCAGTTCTTC
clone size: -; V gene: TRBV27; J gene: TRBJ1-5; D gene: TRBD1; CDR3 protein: CASSATGGFQPQHF; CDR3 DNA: TGTGCCAGCAGTGCTACAGGGGGCTTTCAGCCCCAGCATTTT
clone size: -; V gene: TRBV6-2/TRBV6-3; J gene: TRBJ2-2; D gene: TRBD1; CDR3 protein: CASSYLTGDGELFF; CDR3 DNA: TGTGCCAGCAGTTACTTAACAGGGGACGGGGAGCTGTTTTTT
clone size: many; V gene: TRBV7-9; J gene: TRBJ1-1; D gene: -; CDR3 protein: CASSQPGKTEAFF; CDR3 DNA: TGTGCCAGCAGCCAACCCGGGAAGACTGAAGCTTTCTTT
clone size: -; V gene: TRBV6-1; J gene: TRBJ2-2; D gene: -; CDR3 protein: CASSEGPPGSTGELFF; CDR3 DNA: TGTGCCAGCAGTGAAGGACCACCAGGAAGCACCGGGGAGCTGTTTTTT
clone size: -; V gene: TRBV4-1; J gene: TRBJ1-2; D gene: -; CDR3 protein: CASSQDLRGMSYGYTF; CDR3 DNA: TGCGCCAGCAGCCAAGATTTACGGGGTATGAGCTATGGCTACACCTTC
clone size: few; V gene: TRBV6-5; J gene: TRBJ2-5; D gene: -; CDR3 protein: CASSYSFRGGEETQYF; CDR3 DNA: TGTGCCAGCAGTTACTCGTTCCGGGGTGGGGAAGAGACCCAGTACTTC
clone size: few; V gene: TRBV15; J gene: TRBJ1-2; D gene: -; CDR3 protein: CATSRDLVQGVGGYTF; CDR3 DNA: TGTGCCACCAGCAGAGATTTGGTACAGGGAGTTGGTGGCTACACCTTC
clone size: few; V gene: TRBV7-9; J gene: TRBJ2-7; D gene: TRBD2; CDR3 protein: CASSTLGLAGGNRKQYF; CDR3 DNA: TGTGCCAGCAGCACCCTGGGACTAGCGGGGGGAAATAGGAAGCAGTACTTC
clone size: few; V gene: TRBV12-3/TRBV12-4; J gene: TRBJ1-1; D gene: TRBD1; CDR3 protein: CASSLGMGQGVPEAFF; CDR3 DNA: TGTGCCAGCAGTTTAGGGATGGGGCAGGGGGTCCCTGAAGCTTTCTTT
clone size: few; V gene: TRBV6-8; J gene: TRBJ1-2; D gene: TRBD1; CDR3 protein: CAIHRQGGGYTF; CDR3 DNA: TGTGCCATCCACCGACAGGGGGGAGGCTACACCTTC
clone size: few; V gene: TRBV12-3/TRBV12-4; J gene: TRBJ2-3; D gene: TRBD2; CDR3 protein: CASSFTLAGLPDTQYF; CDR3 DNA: TGTGCCAGCAGTTTTACACTAGCGGGGCTCCCAGATACGCAGTATTTT
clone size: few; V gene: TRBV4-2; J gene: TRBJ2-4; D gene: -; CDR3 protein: CASSLLGGRAKNIQYF; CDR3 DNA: TGTGCCAGCAGCCTGCTGGGAGGTAGAGCCAAAAACATTCAGTACTTC
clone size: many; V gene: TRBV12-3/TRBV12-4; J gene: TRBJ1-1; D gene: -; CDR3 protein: CASSSLMDTEAFF; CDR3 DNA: TGTGCCAGCAGTTCCCTGATGGACACTGAAGCTTTCTTT
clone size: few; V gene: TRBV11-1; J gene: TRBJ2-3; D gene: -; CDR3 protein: CASSLELAPTQYF; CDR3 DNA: TGTGCCAGCAGCTTAGAGCTAGCACCTACGCAGTATTTT
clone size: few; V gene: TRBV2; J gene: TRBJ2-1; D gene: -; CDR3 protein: CASRGIYNEQFF; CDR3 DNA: TGTGCCTCCAGGGGCATTTACAATGAGCAGTTCTTC
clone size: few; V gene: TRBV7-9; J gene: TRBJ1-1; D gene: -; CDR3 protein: CASSPQAYHTEAFF; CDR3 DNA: TGTGCCAGCAGCCCCCAGGCATATCACACTGAAGCTTTCTTT